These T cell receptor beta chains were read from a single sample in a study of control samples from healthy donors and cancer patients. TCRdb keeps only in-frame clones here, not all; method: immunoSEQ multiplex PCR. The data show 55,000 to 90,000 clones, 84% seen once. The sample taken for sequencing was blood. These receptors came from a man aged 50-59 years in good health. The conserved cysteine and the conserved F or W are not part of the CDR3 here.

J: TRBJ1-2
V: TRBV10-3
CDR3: AISFEDGYT

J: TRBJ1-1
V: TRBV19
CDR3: ASSIDLTGAEAF

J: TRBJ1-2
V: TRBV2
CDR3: ASSGDRTIYGYT

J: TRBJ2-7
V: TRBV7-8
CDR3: ASSLAVGGEGEQY

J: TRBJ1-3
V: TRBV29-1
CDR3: SVAAAAGNTIY

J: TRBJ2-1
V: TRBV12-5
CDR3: ASGFTGGPRSI

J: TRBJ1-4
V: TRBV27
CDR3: ASSLRVSGEKLF

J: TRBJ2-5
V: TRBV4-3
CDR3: ASSQVAGGTARRD

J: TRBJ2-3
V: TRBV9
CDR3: ASSVTSGGSTDTQY

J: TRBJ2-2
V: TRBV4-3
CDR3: ASRSGSKTGELF

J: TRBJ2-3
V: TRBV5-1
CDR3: ASNGGGLTDTQY

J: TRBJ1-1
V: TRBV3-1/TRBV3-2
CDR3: ASRPDGRFEAF

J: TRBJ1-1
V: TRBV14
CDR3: ASSQVTGRTEAF

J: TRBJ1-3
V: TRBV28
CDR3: ASSQQRNTIY

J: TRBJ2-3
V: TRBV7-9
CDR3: ASSLVGGSGDTQY

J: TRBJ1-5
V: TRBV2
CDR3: ASSKDSSNQPQH

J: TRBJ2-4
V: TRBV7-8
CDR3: ASSLALSGSMVKNIQY

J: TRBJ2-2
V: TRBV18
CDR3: ASSPPSSGSNTGELF

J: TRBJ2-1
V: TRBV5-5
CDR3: ASSLGAGRDEQF

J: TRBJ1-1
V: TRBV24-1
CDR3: ATSVGSTEAF

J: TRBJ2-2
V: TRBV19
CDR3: ASRKQGSGTNTGELF

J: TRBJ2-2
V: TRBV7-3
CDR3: ASSPHAAASNTGELF

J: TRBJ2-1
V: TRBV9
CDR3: ASSVGSLRNEQF

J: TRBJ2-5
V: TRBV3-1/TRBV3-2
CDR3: ASSQDPGLDQY

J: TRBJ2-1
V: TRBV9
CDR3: ASSVTAASYNEQF

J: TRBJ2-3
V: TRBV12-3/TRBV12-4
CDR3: ASSVRPVPQY

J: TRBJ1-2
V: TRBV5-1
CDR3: ASSPSGAYGYT

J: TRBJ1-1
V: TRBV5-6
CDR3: ASSDEGYLGTEAF

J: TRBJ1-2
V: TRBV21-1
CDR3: ASSKSSRGVYGYT

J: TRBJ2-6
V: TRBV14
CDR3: ASSQQGESLWANVLT

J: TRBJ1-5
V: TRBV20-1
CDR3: SARGDSGNW

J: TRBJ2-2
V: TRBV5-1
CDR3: ASSSGPTGELF

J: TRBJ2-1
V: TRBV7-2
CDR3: ASRAAGSGSEQF

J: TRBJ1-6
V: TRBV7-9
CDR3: ASSLRTDLSPLH

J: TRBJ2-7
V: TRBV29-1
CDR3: SGLGVSYEQY

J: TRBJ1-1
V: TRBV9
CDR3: ASSAPGRPNTEAF

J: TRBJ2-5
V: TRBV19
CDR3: ASSTHRGQRGETQY

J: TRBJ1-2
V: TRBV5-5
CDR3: ASNRGEGGYGYT

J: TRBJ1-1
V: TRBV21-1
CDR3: AGPQDGEAF

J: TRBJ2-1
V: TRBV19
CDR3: ASSKQGDEQF

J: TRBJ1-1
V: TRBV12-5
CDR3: ASGWNTEAF

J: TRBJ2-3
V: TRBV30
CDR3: AWSVQGGVNTQY

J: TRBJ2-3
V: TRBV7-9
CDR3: ASSEASGTDTQY

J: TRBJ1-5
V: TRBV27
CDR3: ASSFQQDRPQH

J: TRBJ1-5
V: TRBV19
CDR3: ASNWGSNQPQH

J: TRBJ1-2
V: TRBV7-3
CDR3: ASSLRLATGQRDGYT

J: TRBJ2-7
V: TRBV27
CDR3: ASSLFTGLQAYEQY